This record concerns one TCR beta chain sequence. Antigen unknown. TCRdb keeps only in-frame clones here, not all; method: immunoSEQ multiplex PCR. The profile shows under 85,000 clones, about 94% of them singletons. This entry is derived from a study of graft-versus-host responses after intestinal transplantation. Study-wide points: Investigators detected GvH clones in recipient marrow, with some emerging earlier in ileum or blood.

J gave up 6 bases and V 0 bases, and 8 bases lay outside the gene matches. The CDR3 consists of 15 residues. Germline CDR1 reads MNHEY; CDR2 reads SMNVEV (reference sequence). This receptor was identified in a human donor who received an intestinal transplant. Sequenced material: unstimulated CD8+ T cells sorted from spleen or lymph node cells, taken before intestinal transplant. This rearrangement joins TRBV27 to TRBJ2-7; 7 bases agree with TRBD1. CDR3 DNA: TGTGCCAGCAGTTTATCGTTGACAGGGTCCCCCGAGCAGTACTTC. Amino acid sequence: CASSLSLTGSPEQYF.